This is a list of T cell receptor beta chains from one sample in a study of preoperative IRX-2 immunotherapy in early breast cancer. The assay was immunoSEQ multiplex PCR, and TCRdb's table has in-frame clones only and misses some. This table has some 30,000 clones, less than 90% appearing once. This sample comprised lymph node tissue, obtained from a patient treated with IRX-2 immunotherapy. These receptors originate from a human donor with breast cancer. CDR3s include the opening cysteine and the closing phenylalanine or tryptophan. A D gene is named only where the DNA matches it firmly. Part of the rows lack a size; the others show once, few, many or a class for expanded clones.

clone size,J gene,CDR3 length,D gene,V gene,CDR3 DNA,CDR3 protein
.,TRBJ2-2,16,.,TRBV7-4,TGTGCCAGCAGTCGGGACTCTATCCCGAACACCGGGGAGCTGTTTTTT,CASSRDSIPNTGELFF
.,TRBJ1-2,14,.,TRBV10-3,TGTGCCATCAGTGCGGTCGATCGAGAGGGTGGCTACACCTTC,CAISAVDREGGYTF
.,TRBJ2-5,13,.,TRBV28,TGTGCCAGCACCCGGTGGGTTCAAGAGACCCAGTACTTC,CASTRWVQETQYF
.,TRBJ2-7,16,TRBD1,TRBV11-3,TGTGCCAGCAGCCCAGTCCGGGACAGGGAAGGCTACGAGCAGTACTTC,CASSPVRDREGYEQYF
.,TRBJ2-1,15,TRBD2,TRBV5-1,TGCGCCAGCAGCCTGGGACTAGCGGGAGAGGATGAGCAGTTCTTC,CASSLGLAGEDEQFF
.,TRBJ2-7,14,TRBD1,TRBV14,TGTGCCAGCAGCCGACTTGACAGGGCCCACGAGCAGTACTTC,CASSRLDRAHEQYF
.,TRBJ2-7,15,TRBD2,TRBV18,TGTGCCAGCTCAGCTCCTAGCGGGAGGGCCTACGAGCAGTACTTC,CASSAPSGRAYEQYF
.,TRBJ1-1,15,.,TRBV14,TGTGCCAGCAGCCTCATCGGGGGTGAGAACACTGAAGCTTTCTTT,CASSLIGGENTEAFF
.,TRBJ2-5,16,.,TRBV5-1,TGCGCCAGCAGCCCCATTTCCCCGGGGGTCAAAGAAACCCAGTACTTC,CASSPISPGVKETQYF
few,TRBJ2-1,14,.,TRBV15,TGTGCCACCAGCAGAGGGGGTTCCTACAATGAGCAGTTCTTC,CATSRGGSYNEQFF
.,TRBJ2-1,12,TRBD1,TRBV29-1,TGCAGCCTGACAGGGCGGTACAATGAGCAGTTCTTC,CSLTGRYNEQFF
.,TRBJ2-2,13,.,TRBV28,TGTGCCAGCCCCGGCAAAAACACCGGGGAGCTGTTTTTT,CASPGKNTGELFF
.,TRBJ1-2,14,.,TRBV6-8,TGTGCCAGCAGTTACGCGGGACGGAACTATGGCTACACCTTC,CASSYAGRNYGYTF
.,TRBJ1-2,12,.,TRBV19,TGTGCCAGTAGTCGGGGGGACTATGGCTACACCTTC,CASSRGDYGYTF
.,TRBJ2-3,16,TRBD2,TRBV30,TGTGCCTGGAGTACTAAGTGGGCGGGAGCGAGAGATACGCAGTATTTT,CAWSTKWAGARDTQYF
.,TRBJ1-5,17,.,TRBV6-8,TGTGCCATCAGTACTTATAAGGACAGTCAGGGCAATCAGCCCCAGCATTTT,CAISTYKDSQGNQPQHF
.,TRBJ1-1,13,.,TRBV29-1,TGCAGCGTTGAGGGGAGTCGGGAGGGTGAAGCTTTCTTT,CSVEGSREGEAFF
few,TRBJ1-2,14,.,TRBV23-1,TGCGCCAGCAGTCACCCCCCCCGTCCCTATGGCTACACCTTC,CASSHPPRPYGYTF
.,TRBJ2-3,15,.,TRBV10-2,TGCGCCAGCATTAGGGTCTGGTTTGGGACAGATACGCAGTATTTT,CASIRVWFGTDTQYF
once,TRBJ2-1,13,TRBD2,TRBV28,TGTGCCAGCAGCTACGGGAGGCAGGGTGAGCAGTTCTTC,CASSYGRQGEQFF
.,TRBJ2-7,14,TRBD2,TRBV6-7,TGTGCCAGCAGTACCCGGGGGGGCGACGACGAGCAGTACTTC,CASSTRGGDDEQYF
.,TRBJ1-1,14,.,TRBV5-1,TGCGCCAGCAGCTTGCAGTCGGCGAACACTGAAGCTTTCTTT,CASSLQSANTEAFF
few,TRBJ2-1,13,.,TRBV16,TGTGCCAGCAGCCAAGTCGGAGGCAATGAGCAGTTCTTC,CASSQVGGNEQFF
.,TRBJ1-4,15,.,TRBV5-1,TGCGCCAGCAGCCAAGATGGGCTACGGAATGAAAAACTGTTTTTT,CASSQDGLRNEKLFF
.,TRBJ2-3,17,TRBD2,TRBV6-8,TGTGCCAGCAGTTACCCCCGGGGGCGGGGGGCCCCAGATACGCAGTATTTT,CASSYPRGRGAPDTQYF
.,TRBJ2-7,14,TRBD1,TRBV19,TGTGCCAGTAGTCTCCGACAGGGTGCCTACGAGCAGTACTTC,CASSLRQGAYEQYF